This T cell receptor (beta chain) was identified in a study of blood T cell repertoires in COVID-19. The overall study: Specimens from acute and convalescent COVID-19 originated in the United States, Italy and Spain. The analysed material was cDNA or gDNA that came from T cells, B-cell-depleted T cells, or PBMCs.

Seattle's enrolled individuals joined amid active infection and were then monitored longitudinally. V shed 5 bases and J shed 3 bases, with 8 bases lying between them. The CDR3 contains 13 residues. Germline CDR1 is SEHNR and CDR2 is FQNEAQ (reference sequence). Per the study methods: Amplifying reference gene primers gave estimates of nucleated cell counts. The method was immunoSEQ multiplex PCR; TCRdb's version includes in-frame clones alone and lacks a portion of them. V and J calls and clone size come straight from that table; D and trimming were deduced from the DNA. In the table there are more than 150,000 clones, roughly 79% of which are singletons.

The origin of this receptor is an elderly woman with COVID-19, enrolled during active disease. Material: peripheral blood. This sequence joins TRBV7-9 and TRBJ1-5; D is ambiguous. CDR3 protein: CASSPQANQPQHF. DNA for the CDR3: TGTGCCAGCAGCCCCCAGGCCAATCAGCCCCAGCATTTT.